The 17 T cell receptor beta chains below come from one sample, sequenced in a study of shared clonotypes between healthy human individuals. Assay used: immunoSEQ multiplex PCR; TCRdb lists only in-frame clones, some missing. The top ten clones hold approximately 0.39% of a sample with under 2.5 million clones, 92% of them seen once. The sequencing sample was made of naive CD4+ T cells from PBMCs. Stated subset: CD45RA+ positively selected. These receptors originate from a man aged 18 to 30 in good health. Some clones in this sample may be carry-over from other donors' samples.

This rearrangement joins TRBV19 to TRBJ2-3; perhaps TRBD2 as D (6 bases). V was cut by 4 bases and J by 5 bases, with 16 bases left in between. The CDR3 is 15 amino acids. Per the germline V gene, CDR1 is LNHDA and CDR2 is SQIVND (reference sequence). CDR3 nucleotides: TGTGCCAGTAGTAGCGGGGACGGAACAGGAGATACGCAGTATTTT. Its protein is CASSSGDGTGDTQYF.

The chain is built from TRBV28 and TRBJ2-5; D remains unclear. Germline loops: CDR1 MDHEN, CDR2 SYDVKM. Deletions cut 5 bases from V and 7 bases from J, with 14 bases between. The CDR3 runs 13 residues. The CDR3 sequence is CASSTRGDGTQYF. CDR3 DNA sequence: TGTGCCAGCAGTACTCGTGGGGATGGGACCCAGTACTTC.

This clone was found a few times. This CDR3 reads CASRKQGGEQPQHF. As DNA, the CDR3 is TGTGCCAGTAGGAAACAGGGTGGAGAGCAGCCCCAGCATTTT. The chain combines TRBV19 with TRBJ1-5, with D possibly TRBD1 on 6 matching bases. CDR1 and CDR2 from the germline V gene are LNHDA and SQIVND (reference sequence). The CDR3 loop spans 14 amino acids. V lost 6 bases and J 7 bases, leaving 16 bases between the germline ends. Variable domain in full (rest from reference TRBV19 and TRBJ1-5): DGGITQSPKYLFRKEGQNVTLSCEQNLNHDAMYWYRQDPGQGLRLIYYSQIVNDFQKGDIAEGYSVSREKKESFPLTVTSAQKNPTAFYLCASRKQGGEQPQHFGDGTRLSIL.

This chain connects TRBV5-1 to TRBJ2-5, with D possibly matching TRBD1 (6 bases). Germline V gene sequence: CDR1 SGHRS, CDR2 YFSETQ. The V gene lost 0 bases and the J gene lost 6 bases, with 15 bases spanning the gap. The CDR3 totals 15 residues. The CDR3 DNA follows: TGCGCCAGCAGCTTGGCCATAGGGGGAAGGAAGACCCAGTACTTC. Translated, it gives CASSLAIGGRKTQYF.

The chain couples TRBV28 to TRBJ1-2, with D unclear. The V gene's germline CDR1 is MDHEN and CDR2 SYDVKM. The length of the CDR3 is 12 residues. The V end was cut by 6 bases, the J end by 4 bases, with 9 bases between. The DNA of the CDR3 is TGTGCCAGCAGGCAGGCCCCCTATGGCTACACCTTC. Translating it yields CASRQAPYGYTF.

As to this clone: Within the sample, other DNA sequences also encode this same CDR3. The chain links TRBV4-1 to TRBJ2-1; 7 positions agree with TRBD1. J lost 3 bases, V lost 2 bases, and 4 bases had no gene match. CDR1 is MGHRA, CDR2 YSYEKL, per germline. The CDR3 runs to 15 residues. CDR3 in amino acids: CASSQPGQNYNEQFF. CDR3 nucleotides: TGCGCCAGCAGCCAACCGGGACAGAACTACAATGAGCAGTTCTTC.

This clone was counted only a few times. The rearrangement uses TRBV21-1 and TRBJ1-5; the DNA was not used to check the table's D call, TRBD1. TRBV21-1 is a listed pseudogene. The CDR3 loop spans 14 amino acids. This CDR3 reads CASSHQGFNQPQHF. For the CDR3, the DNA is TGTGCCAGCTCCCATCAGGGGTTCAATCAGCCCCAGCATTTT.

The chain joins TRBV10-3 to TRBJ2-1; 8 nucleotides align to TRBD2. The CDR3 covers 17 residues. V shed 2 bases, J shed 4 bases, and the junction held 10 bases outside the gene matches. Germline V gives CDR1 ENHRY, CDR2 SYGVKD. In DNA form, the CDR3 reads TGTGCCATCAGTGAGGAGGCGGGCGGGAGGCTATACAATGAGCAGTTCTTC. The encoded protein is CAISEEAGGRLYNEQFF.

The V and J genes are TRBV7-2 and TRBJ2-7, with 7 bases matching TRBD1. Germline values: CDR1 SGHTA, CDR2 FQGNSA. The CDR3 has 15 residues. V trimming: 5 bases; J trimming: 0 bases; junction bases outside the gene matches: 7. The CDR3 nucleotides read TGTGCCAGCAGCATGAGCAGGGGGAGCTCCTACGAGCAGTACTTC. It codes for CASSMSRGSSYEQYF.

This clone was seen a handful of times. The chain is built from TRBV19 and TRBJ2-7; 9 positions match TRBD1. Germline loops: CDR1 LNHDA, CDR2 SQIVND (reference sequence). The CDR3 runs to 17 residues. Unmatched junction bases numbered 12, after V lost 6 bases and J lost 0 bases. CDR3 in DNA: TGTGCCAGTAGCCCCACCCGGACAGGGGCCCTCTCCTACGAGCAGTACTTC. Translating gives CASSPTRTGALSYEQYF.

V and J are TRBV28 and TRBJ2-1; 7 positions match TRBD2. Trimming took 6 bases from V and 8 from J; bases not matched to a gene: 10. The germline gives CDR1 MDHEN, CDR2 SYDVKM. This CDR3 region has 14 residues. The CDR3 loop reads CASRTGAAGDEQFF. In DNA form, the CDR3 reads TGTGCCAGCAGGACCGGGGCGGCGGGGGATGAGCAGTTCTTC.

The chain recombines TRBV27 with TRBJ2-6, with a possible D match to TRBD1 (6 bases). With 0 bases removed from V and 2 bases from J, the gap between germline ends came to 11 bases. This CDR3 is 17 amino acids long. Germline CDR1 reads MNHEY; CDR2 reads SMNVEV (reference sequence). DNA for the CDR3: TGTGCCAGCAGTTTATCTGCAGGGGCAGCTGGGGCCAACGTCCTGACTTTC. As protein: CASSLSAGAAGANVLTF.

In DNA, the CDR3 is TGCAGCGTCCTAAAGGGTTTTAACTATGGCTACACCTTC. Protein: CSVLKGFNYGYTF. The chain links TRBV29-1 to TRBJ1-2; no clear D gene. V lost 6 bases and J lost 1, with 12 bases in between. The CDR3 runs 13 residues. Germline V gene data show CDR1 as SQVTM and CDR2 as ANQGSEA. Complete variable domain (other parts from reference TRBV29-1 and TRBJ1-2): SAVISQKPSRDICQRGTSLTIQCQVDSQVTMMFWYRQQPGQSLTLIATANQGSEATYESGFVIDKFPISRPNLTFSTLTVSNMSPEDSSIYLCSVLKGFNYGYTFGSGTRLTVV.

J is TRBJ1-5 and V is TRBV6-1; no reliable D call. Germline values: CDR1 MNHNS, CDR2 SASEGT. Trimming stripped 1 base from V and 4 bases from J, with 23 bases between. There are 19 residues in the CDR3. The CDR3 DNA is TGTGCCAGCAGTGAAGGGTCGGCAAGGGCGACCTTCCTAAATCAGCCCCAGCATTTT. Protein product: CASSEGSARATFLNQPQHF.

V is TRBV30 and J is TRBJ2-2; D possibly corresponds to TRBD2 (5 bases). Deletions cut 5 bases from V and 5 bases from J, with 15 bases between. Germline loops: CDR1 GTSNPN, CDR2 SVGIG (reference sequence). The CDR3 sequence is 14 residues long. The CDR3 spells CAWDSLAGTGELFF. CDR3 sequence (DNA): TGTGCCTGGGACTCCCTGGCGGGTACCGGGGAGCTGTTTTTT.

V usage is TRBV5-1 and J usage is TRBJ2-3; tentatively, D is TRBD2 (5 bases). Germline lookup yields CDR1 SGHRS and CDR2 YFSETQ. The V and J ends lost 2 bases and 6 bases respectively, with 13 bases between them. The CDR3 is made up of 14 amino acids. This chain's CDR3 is CASSFPGSGDTQYF. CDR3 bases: TGCGCCAGCAGCTTCCCGGGGTCCGGGGATACGCAGTATTTT.

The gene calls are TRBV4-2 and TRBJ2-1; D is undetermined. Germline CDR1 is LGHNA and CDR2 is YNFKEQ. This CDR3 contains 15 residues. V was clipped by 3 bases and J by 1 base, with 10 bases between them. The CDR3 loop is CASSQDRSSYNEQFF. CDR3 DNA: TGTGCCAGCAGCCAGGATAGGAGTTCCTACAATGAGCAGTTCTTC.